This entry describes one T cell receptor (beta chain). The CDR3 regions of TCR beta were amplified from RNA transcripts. The HTBI set primed first-round TCR CDR3 RT-PCR. TCRdb reprocessed the multiplex PCR reads via MiXCR and lists one record per CDR3 protein. The sample includes roughly 380,000 distinct CDR3 sequences, roughly 13% seen only once; the top ten take roughly 4.8%. The data were obtained in a study of T cells in Graves' hyperthyroidism and ophthalmopathy. These patients, aged 18 to 65, had recently diagnosed hyperthyroidism lasting under 2 months. Diagnostic assessment was based on clinical symptoms, serum thyroxine and TRAb, thyroid ultrasound and orbital computed tomography. The CDR3 is 13 amino acids. The V gene's germline CDR1 is SGHDN and CDR2 FVKESK. V was shortened by 0 bases and J by 15 bases, with 15 bases between the two germline ends.

The clonotype originates from a woman between 18 and 29 years old with Graves' hyperthyroidism. Sequenced: blood. The chain uses TRBV14 and TRBJ2-1; a weak D match, TRBD1 (6 bases). The chain's CDR3 is CASSQDWGRGMFF. DNA of the CDR3: TGTGCCAGCAGCCAAGATTGGGGCAGGGGCATGTTCTTC.